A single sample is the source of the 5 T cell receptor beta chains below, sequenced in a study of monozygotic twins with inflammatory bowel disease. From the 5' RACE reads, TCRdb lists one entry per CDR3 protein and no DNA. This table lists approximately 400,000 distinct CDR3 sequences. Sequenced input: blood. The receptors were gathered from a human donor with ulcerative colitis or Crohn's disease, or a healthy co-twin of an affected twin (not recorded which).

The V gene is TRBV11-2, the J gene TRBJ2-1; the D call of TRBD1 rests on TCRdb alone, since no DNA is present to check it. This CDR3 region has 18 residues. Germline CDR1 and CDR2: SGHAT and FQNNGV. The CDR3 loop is CASSHWYWTGKESDEQFF.

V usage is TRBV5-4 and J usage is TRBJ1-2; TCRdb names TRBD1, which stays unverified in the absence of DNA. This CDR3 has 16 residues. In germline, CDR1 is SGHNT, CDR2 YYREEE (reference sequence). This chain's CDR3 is CASSSLGQGAGYGYTF.

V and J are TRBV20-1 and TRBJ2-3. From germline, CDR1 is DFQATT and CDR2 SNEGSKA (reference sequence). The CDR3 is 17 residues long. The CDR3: CSARDFPTTRITDTQYF.

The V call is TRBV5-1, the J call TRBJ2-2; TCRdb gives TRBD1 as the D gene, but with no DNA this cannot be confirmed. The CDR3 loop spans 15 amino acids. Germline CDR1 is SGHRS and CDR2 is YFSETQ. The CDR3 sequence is CASSLVTGGVGELFF.

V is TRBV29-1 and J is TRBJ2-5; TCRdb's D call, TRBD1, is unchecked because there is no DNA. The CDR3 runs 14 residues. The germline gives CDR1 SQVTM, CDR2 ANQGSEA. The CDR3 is CSVENVGGRETQYF.